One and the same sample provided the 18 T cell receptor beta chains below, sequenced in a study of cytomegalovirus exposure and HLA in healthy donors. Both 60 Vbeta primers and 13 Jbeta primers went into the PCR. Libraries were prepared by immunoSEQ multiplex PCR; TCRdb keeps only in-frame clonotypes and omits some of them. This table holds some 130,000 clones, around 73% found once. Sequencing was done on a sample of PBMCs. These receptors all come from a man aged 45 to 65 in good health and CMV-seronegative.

The CDR3 is CASGRTSGITDTQYF. The CDR3 region has the DNA TGTGCCAGCGGACGGACTAGCGGGATAACAGATACGCAGTATTTT. J is TRBJ2-3 and V is TRBV6-5; the match to TRBD2 covers 12 bases. The length of the CDR3 is 15 residues. Unmatched junction bases numbered 6, after V lost 8 bases and J lost 3 bases. Germline CDR1 is MNHEY and CDR2 is SVGAGI.

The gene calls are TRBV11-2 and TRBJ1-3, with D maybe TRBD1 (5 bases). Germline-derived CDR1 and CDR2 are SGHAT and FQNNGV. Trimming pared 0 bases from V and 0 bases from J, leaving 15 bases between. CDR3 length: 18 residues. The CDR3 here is CASSLEKGRGVSGNTIYF. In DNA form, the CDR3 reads TGTGCCAGCAGCTTAGAAAAAGGAAGGGGTGTCTCTGGAAACACCATATATTTT.

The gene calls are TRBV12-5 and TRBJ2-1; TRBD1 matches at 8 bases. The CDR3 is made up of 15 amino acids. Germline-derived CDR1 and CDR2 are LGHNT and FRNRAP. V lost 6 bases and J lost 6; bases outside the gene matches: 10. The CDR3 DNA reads TGTGCTAGTGGCCCCCCGGACAGGGATCCCAATGAGCAGTTCTTC. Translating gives CASGPPDRDPNEQFF.

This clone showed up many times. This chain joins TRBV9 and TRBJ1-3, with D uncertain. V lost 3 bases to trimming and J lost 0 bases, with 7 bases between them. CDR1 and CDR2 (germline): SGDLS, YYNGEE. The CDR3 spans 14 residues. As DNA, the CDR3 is TGTGCCAGCAGCGCAGGAACCTCTGGAAACACCATATATTTT. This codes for CASSAGTSGNTIYF.

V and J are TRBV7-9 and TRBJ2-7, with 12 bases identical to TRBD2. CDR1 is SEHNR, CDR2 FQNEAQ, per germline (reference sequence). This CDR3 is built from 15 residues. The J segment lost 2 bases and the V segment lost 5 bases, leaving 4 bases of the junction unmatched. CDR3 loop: CASSETSGGTYEQYF. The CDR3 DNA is TGTGCCAGCAGCGAAACTAGCGGGGGGACCTACGAGCAGTACTTC.

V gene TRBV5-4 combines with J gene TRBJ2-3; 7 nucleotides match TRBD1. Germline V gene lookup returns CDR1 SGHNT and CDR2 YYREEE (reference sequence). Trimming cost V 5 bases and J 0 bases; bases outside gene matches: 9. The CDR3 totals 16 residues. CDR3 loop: CASSSRQGPSTDTQYF. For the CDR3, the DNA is TGTGCCAGCAGTTCCAGACAGGGCCCTAGCACAGATACGCAGTATTTT.

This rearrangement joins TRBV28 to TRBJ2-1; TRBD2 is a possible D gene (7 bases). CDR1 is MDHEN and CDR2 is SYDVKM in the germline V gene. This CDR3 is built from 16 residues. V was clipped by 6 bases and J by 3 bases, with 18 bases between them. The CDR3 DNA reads TGTGCCAGCAGGACCCCGGGGGCGGGGGACTACAATGAGCAGTTCTTC. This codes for CASRTPGAGDYNEQFF.

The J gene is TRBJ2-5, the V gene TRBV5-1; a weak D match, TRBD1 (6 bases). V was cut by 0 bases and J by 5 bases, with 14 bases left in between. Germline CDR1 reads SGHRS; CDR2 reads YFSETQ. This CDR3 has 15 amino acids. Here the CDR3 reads CASSLAGVSGETQYF. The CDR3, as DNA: TGCGCCAGCAGCTTGGCAGGGGTCAGTGGGGAGACCCAGTACTTC. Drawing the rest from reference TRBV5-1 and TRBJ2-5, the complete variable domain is KAGVTQTPRYLIKTRGQQVTLSCSPISGHRSVSWYQQTPGQGLQFLFEYFSETQRNKGNFPGRFSGRQFSNSRSEMNVSTLELGDSALYLCASSLAGVSGETQYFGPGTRLLVL.

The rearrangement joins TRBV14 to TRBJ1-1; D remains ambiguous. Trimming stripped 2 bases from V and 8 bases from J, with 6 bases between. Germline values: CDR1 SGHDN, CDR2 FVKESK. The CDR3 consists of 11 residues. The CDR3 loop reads CASSQLPEAFF. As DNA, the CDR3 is TGTGCCAGCAGCCAACTCCCGGAAGCTTTCTTT.

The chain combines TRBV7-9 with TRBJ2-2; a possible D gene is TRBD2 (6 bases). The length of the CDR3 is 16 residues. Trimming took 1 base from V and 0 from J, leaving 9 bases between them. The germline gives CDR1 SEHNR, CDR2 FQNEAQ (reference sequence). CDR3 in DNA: TGTGCCAGCAGCTTAGATGCGGGACCGAACACCGGGGAGCTGTTTTTT. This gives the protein CASSLDAGPNTGELFF. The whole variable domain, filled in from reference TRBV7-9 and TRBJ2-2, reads DTGVSQNPRHKITKRGQNVTFRCDPISEHNRLYWYRQTLGQGPEFLTYFQNEAQLEKSRLLSDRFSAERPKGSFSTLEIQRTEQGDSAMYLCASSLDAGPNTGELFFGEGSRLTVL.

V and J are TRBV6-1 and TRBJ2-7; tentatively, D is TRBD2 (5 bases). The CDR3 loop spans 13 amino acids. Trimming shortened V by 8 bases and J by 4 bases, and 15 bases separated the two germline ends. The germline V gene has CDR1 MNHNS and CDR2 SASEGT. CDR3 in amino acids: CASSRGIAYEQYF. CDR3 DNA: TGTGCCAGCTCTAGAGGGATAGCTTACGAGCAGTACTTC.

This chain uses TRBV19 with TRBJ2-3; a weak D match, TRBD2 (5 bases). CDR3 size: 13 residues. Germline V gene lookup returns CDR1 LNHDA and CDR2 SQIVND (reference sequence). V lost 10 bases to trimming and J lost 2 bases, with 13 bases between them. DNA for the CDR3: TGTGCCACCAGTGAGGGCCCCACAGATACGCAGTATTTT. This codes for CATSEGPTDTQYF.

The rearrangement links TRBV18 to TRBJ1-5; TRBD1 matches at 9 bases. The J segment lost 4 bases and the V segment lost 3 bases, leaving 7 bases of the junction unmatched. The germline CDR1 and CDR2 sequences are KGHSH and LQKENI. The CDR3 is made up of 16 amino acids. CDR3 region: CASSPGQGGNNQPQHF. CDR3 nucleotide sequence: TGTGCCAGCTCACCGGGACAGGGTGGGAATAATCAGCCCCAGCATTTT.

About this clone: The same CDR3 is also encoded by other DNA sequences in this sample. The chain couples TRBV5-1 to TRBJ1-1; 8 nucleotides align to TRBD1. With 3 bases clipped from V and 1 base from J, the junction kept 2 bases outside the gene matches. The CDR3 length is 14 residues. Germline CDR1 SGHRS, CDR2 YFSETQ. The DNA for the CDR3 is TGCGCCAGCAGCTCTGGACAGGGGAACACTGAAGCTTTCTTT. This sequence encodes CASSSGQGNTEAFF.

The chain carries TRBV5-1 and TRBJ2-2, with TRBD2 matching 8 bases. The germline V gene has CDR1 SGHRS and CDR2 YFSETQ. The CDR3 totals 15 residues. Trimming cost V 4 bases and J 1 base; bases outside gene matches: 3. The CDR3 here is CASSPGGGNTGELFF. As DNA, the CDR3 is TGCGCCAGCAGCCCCGGGGGGGGGAACACCGGGGAGCTGTTTTTT.

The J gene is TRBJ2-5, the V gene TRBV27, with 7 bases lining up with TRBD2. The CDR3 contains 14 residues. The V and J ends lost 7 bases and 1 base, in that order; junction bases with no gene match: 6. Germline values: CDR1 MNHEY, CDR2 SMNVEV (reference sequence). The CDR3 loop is CASKVGGSQETQYF. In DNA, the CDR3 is TGTGCCAGCAAGGTGGGGGGGTCCCAAGAGACCCAGTACTTC.

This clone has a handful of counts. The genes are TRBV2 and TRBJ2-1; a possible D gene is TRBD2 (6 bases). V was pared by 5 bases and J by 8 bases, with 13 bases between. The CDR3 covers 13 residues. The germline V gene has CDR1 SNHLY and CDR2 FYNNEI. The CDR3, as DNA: TGTGCCAGCAGTAGGATAGGGGAGGATGAGCAGTTCTTC. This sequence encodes CASSRIGEDEQFF.

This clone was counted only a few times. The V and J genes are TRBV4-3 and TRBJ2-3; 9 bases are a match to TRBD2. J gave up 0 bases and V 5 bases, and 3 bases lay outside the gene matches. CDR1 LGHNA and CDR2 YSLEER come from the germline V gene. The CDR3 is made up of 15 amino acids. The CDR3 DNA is TGCGCCAGCAGCAGACTAGCGGCTAGCACAGATACGCAGTATTTT. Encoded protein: CASSRLAASTDTQYF.